Shown below are 25 T cell receptor beta chains from a single sample sequenced in a study of CXCR3-negative and CXCR3-positive naive CD8 T cells. Whole-study results and caveats: Comparison of naive cells showed more hydrophobic TRB CDR3s in CXCR3-positive than in CXCR3-negative naive cells.

For these receptors, no antigen is known. cDNA libraries for TRB were generated by 5' RACE incorporating UMI labels. From the 5' RACE reads, TCRdb lists one entry per CDR3 protein and no DNA. The table for this sample gives more than 75,000 distinct CDR3 sequences. Sequencing was performed on naive CXCR3+ CD8+ T cells from blood. Subset in this sample: CD45RO-CCR7+CD27+CD95- naive CD8+ T cells expressing CXCR3 (TNR3+). These receptors originate from a human donor in good health. Some clones in this sample may be carry-over from other donors' samples.

The rearrangement uses TRBV6-5 and TRBJ1-2; TCRdb gives TRBD1 as the D gene, but with no DNA this cannot be confirmed. From germline, CDR1 is MNHEY and CDR2 SVGAGI. This CDR3 spans 12 amino acids. This CDR3 reads CASSPPGGGYTF.

This chain links TRBV6-2 or TRBV6-3 with TRBJ2-1. The CDR3 has 16 amino acids. CDR1 and CDR2 (germline): MNHEY, SVGEGT. This CDR3 reads CASSYTTLGRPDEQFF.

The chain carries TRBV29-1 and TRBJ2-3; there is no DNA to check the TCRdb D call of TRBD2. The CDR3 covers 17 residues. CDR1 is SQVTM and CDR2 is ANQGSEA in the germline V gene. The CDR3 here is CSVDEVLAGGITDTQYF.

J is TRBJ1-2 and V is TRBV15; TCRdb picks TRBD1, but there is no DNA to check that call. Germline V gene data show CDR1 as LNHNV and CDR2 as YYDKDF (reference sequence). The length of the CDR3 is 16 residues. The CDR3: CATRGLQGATIYGYTF. Based on the CDR3 plus reference TRBV15 and TRBJ1-2, the full variable domain is DAMVIQNPRYQVTQFGKPVTLSCSQTLNHNVMYWYQQKSSQAPKLLFHYYDKDFNNEADTPDNFQSRRPNTSFCFLDIRSPGLGDTAMYLCATRGLQGATIYGYTFGSGTRLTVV.

The chain recombines TRBV5-6 with TRBJ2-7; TCRdb's D gene call, TRBD2, goes unchecked for lack of DNA. Germline CDR1 and CDR2: SGHDT and YYEEEE. This CDR3 spans 13 amino acids. CDR3 region: CASSLGSGPEQYF.

This sequence joins TRBV20-1 and TRBJ1-2. Per the germline V gene, CDR1 is DFQATT and CDR2 is SNEGSKA (reference sequence). CDR3 length equals 14 residues. The CDR3: CSARFLEKNYGYTF.

V and J are TRBV5-1 and TRBJ1-1; TCRdb designates TRBD1, a call that cannot be tested without DNA. This CDR3 region has 16 residues. CDR1 is SGHRS and CDR2 is YFSETQ in the germline V gene. The CDR3 loop reads CASSAGQGGENTEAFF.

CDR3 protein: CSARPTGTGELFF. V gene TRBV20-1 combines with J gene TRBJ2-2; with no DNA, the TCRdb D assignment of TRBD1 cannot be verified. This CDR3 has 13 amino acids. Per germline, CDR1 DFQATT and CDR2 SNEGSKA (reference sequence).

The gene calls are TRBV29-1 and TRBJ1-2; with no DNA, the TCRdb D assignment of TRBD1 cannot be verified. Germline V gives CDR1 SQVTM, CDR2 ANQGSEA. The CDR3 sequence is 13 residues long. The CDR3 loop reads CSVEDGQGSGYTF.

The J gene is TRBJ2-3, the V gene TRBV29-1; there is no DNA to check the TCRdb D call of TRBD2. In germline, CDR1 is SQVTM, CDR2 ANQGSEA. The CDR3 extends over 16 amino acids. CDR3 residues: CSVDRLAGGRTDTQYF.

The V gene is TRBV11-1, the J gene TRBJ2-1; with no DNA, the TCRdb D assignment of TRBD1 cannot be verified. This CDR3 region has 18 residues. CDR1 and CDR2 from the germline V gene are SGHAT and FQDESV (reference sequence). The CDR3 protein is CASSFKTGVVSSYNEQFF.

V and J are TRBV12-3 or TRBV12-4 and TRBJ2-3; TCRdb selects TRBD1, and the lack of DNA leaves this call unchecked. This CDR3 is built from 14 residues. CDR3 sequence reads: CASSQRDRTDTQYF.

This chain uses TRBV29-1 with TRBJ2-6. Germline V gene sequence: CDR1 SQVTM, CDR2 ANQGSEA. This CDR3 region has 17 residues. CDR3 amino acids: CSVEVWNRNSGANVLTF.

J is TRBJ2-7 and V is TRBV27. There are 14 residues in the CDR3. Germline V gene lookup returns CDR1 MNHEY and CDR2 SMNVEV (reference sequence). The CDR3 sequence: CASSPYSDSYEQYF.

J is TRBJ1-2 and V is TRBV20-1; TCRdb selects TRBD1, and the lack of DNA leaves this call unchecked. This CDR3 contains 13 residues. CDR1 is DFQATT, CDR2 SNEGSKA, per germline (reference sequence). The CDR3: CSAWDSTGYGYTF.

The chain recombines TRBV6-2 or TRBV6-3 with TRBJ2-1; the D call of TRBD2 rests on TCRdb alone, since no DNA is present to check it. The germline V gene encodes CDR1 MNHEY and CDR2 SVGEGT. The CDR3 contains 14 residues. The CDR3 sequence is CASSIAGLKGEQFF.

The gene calls are TRBV2 and TRBJ2-1; TCRdb outputs TRBD2, but without DNA this stays unchecked. CDR3 length equals 15 residues. CDR1 and CDR2 from the germline V gene are SNHLY and FYNNEI. The CDR3 spells CASSQGTSVYNEQFF.

The chain carries TRBV19 and TRBJ2-7; TCRdb's assignment of TRBD1 cannot be checked, as there is no DNA. The CDR3 is 11 amino acids. Per the germline V gene, CDR1 is LNHDA and CDR2 is SQIVND (reference sequence). The CDR3 sequence is CASSMGDEQYF.

This chain joins TRBV29-1 and TRBJ1-1; there is no DNA to check the TCRdb D call of TRBD1. There are 13 residues in the CDR3. Germline V gene lookup returns CDR1 SQVTM and CDR2 ANQGSEA. The CDR3 loop is CSGFRDRNTEAFF.

The V call is TRBV7-6, the J call TRBJ2-1. The CDR3 is 14 amino acids. Per the germline V gene, CDR1 is SGHVS and CDR2 is FNYEAQ. The CDR3 sequence: CASSPLSSYNEQFF.

V is TRBV29-1 and J is TRBJ2-2; TCRdb proposes TRBD1, but this gene call is untestable without DNA. The CDR3 consists of 15 residues. Germline values: CDR1 SQVTM, CDR2 ANQGSEA. The CDR3 spells CSVESTRTGPGELFF.

The chain carries TRBV28 and TRBJ2-2; the D call from TCRdb, TRBD1, cannot be confirmed without DNA. This CDR3 contains 12 residues. The germline V gene encodes CDR1 MDHEN and CDR2 SYDVKM. CDR3 residues: CASSLGAGELFF.

The chain has TRBV6-5 and TRBJ2-7; the TCRdb D gene call, TRBD1, has no DNA to confirm it. The germline V gene encodes CDR1 MNHEY and CDR2 SVGAGI. The CDR3 runs 13 residues. The CDR3 loop is CASRLDRAYEQYF.

The genes are TRBV29-1 and TRBJ2-7. The CDR3 covers 13 residues. Germline V gene sequence: CDR1 SQVTM, CDR2 ANQGSEA. The CDR3: CSVETQENYEQYF.

CDR3 region: CSVNDGYNEQFF. This chain connects TRBV29-1 to TRBJ2-1. The CDR3 is made up of 12 amino acids. Germline assignment: CDR1 SQVTM and CDR2 ANQGSEA.